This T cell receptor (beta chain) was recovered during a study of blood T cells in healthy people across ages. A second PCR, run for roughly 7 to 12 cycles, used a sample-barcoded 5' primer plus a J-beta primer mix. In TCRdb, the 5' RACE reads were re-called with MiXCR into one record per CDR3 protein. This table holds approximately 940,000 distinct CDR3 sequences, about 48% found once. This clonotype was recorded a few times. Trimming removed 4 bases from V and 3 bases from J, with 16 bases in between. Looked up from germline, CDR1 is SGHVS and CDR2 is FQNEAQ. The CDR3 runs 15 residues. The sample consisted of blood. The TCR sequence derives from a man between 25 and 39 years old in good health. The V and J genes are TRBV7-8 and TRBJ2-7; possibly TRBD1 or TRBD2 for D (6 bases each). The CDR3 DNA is TGTGCCAGCAGCTGGGGGGCTAGTACCAACTACGAGCAGTACTTC. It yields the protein CASSWGASTNYEQYF.